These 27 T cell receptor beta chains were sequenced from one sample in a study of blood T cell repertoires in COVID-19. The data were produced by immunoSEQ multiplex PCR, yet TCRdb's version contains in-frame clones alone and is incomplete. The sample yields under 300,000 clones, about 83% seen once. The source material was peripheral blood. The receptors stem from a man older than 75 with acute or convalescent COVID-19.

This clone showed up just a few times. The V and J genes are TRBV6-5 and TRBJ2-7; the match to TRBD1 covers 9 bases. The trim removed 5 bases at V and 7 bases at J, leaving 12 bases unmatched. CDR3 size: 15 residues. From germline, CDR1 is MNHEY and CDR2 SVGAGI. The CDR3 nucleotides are TGTGCCAGCAGTAGCCGGGACAGGGTAATCCAGGAGCAGTACTTC. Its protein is CASSSRDRVIQEQYF.

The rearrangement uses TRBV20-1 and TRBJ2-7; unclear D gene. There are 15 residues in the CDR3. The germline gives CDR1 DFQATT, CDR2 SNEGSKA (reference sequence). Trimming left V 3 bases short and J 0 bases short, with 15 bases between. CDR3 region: CSASNPLLSSYEQYF. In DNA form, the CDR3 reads TGCAGTGCTAGTAACCCCCTCCTTAGCTCCTACGAGCAGTACTTC.

Written as DNA, the CDR3 is TGTGCCAGCAGTGCCCTAGACAGGGGGCTATCTGGAAACACCATATATTTT. It translates to CASSALDRGLSGNTIYF. The rearrangement joins TRBV6-1 to TRBJ1-3; 10 nucleotides agree with TRBD1. The trim removed 4 bases at V and 1 base at J, leaving 7 bases unmatched. The CDR3 covers 17 residues. CDR1 is MNHNS and CDR2 is SASEGT in the germline V gene.

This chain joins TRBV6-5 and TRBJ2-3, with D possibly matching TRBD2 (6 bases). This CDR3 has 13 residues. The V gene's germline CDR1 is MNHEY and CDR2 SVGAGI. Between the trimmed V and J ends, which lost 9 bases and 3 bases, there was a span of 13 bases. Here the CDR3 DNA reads TGTGCCAGTCGGACTACGGGGACAGATACGCAGTATTTT. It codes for CASRTTGTDTQYF.

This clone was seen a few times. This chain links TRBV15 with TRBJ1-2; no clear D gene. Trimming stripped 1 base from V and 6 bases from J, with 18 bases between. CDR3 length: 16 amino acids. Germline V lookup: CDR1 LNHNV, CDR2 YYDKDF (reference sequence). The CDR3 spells CATSRAKGQREDGYTF. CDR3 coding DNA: TGTGCCACCAGCAGAGCGAAGGGCCAGCGGGAGGATGGCTACACCTTC.

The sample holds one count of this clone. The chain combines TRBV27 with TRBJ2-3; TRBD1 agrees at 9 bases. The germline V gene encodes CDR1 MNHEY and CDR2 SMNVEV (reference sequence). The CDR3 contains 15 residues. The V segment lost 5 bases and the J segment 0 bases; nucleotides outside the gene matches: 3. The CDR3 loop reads CASSKGQGSTDTQYF. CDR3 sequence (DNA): TGTGCCAGCAGTAAGGGACAGGGCAGCACAGATACGCAGTATTTT.

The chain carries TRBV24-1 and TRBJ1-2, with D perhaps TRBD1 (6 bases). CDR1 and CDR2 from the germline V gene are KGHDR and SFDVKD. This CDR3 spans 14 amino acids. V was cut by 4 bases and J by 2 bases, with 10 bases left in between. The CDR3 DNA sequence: TGTGCCACCAGTGAACCCGGACAGAACTATGGCTACACCTTC. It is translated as CATSEPGQNYGYTF.

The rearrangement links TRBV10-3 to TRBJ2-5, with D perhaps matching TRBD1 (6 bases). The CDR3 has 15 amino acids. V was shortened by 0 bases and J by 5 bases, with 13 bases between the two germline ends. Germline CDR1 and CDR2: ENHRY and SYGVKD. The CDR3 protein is CAISESTGLGETQYF. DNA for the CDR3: TGTGCCATCAGTGAGTCTACAGGGCTAGGGGAGACCCAGTACTTC.

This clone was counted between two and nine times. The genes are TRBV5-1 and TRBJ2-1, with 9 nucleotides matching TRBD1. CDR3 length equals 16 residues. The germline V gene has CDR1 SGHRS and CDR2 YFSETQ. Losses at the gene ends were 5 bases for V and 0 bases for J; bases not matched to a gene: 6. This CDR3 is CASSKQGASSYNEQFF. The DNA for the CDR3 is TGCGCCAGCAGTAAACAGGGGGCTAGCTCCTACAATGAGCAGTTCTTC.

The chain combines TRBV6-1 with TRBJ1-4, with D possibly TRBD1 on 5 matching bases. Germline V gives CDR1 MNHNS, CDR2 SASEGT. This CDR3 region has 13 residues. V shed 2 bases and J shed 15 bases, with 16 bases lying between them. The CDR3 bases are TGTGCCAGCAGTGAAAGGCCGACAGCCAGATTGTTTTTT. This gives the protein CASSERPTARLFF.

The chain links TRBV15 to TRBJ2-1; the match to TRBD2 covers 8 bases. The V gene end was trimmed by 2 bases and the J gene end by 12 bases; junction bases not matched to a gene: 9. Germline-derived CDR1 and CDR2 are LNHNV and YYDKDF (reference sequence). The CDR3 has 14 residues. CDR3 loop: CATSRPGRGTRQFF. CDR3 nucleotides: TGTGCCACCAGCAGACCCGGGAGGGGGACGAGGCAGTTCTTC.

This chain's CDR3 is CASTGAGYIQPQHF. Written as DNA, the CDR3 is TGTGCCAGCACTGGGGCGGGATATATTCAGCCCCAGCATTTT. The genes are TRBV28 and TRBJ1-5; a possible D gene is TRBD1 (5 bases). The germline V gene encodes CDR1 MDHEN and CDR2 SYDVKM. The length of the CDR3 is 14 residues. Between the trimmed V and J ends, which lost 7 bases and 6 bases, there was a span of 16 bases.

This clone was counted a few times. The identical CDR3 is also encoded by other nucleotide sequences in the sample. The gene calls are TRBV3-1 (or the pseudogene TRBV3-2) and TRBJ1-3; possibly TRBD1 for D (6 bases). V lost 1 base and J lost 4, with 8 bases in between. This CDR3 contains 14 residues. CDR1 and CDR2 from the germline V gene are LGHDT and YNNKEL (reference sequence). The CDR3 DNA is TGTGCCAGCAGCCAAGCAGGGGCCGGAAACACCATATATTTT. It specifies CASSQAGAGNTIYF.

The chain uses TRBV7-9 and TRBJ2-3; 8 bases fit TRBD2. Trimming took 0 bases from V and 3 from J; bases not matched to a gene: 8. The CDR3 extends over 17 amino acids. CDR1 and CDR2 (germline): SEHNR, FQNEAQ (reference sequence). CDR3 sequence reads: CASSLAEVSGITDTQYF. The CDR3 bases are TGTGCCAGCAGCTTAGCGGAGGTTAGCGGGATAACAGATACGCAGTATTTT.

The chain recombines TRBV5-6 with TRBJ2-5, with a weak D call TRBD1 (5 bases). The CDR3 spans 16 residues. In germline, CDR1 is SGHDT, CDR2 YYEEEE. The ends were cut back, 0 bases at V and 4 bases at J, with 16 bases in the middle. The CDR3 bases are TGTGCCAGCAGCTTGGTTGGGGTCACAAGGGGAGAGACCCAGTACTTC. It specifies CASSLVGVTRGETQYF.

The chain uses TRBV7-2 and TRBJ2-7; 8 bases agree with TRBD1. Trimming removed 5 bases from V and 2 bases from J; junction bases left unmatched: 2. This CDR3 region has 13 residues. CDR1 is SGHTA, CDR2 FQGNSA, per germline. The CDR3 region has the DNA TGTGCCAGCAGCGCGGACAGGGCCTACGAGCAGTACTTC. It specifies CASSADRAYEQYF.

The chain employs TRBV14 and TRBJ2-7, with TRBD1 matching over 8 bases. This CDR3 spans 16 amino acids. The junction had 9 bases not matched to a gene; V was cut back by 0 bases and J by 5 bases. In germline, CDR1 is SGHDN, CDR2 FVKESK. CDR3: CASSQDLPTGVHEQYF. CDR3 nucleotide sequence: TGTGCCAGCAGCCAAGATCTCCCGACAGGGGTGCACGAGCAGTACTTC.

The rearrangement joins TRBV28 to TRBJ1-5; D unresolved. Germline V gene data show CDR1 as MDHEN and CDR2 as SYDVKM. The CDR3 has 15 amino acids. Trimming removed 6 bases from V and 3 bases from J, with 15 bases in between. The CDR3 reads CASSRTQTFNQPQHF. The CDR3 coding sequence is TGTGCCAGCAGCCGAACCCAGACTTTCAATCAGCCCCAGCATTTT.

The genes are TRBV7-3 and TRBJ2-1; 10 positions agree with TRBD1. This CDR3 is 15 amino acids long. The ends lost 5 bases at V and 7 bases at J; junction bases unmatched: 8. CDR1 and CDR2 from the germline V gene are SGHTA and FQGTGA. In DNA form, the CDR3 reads TGTGCCAGCAGCGTAGGACAGGGGGGACTGAATGAGCAGTTCTTC. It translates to CASSVGQGGLNEQFF.

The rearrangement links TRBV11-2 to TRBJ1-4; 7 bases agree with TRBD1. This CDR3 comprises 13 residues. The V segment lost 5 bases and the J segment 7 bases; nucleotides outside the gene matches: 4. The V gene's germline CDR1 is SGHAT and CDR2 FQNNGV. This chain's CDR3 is CASSRQGFEKLFF. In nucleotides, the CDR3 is TGTGCCAGCAGCCGACAGGGCTTTGAAAAACTGTTTTTT.

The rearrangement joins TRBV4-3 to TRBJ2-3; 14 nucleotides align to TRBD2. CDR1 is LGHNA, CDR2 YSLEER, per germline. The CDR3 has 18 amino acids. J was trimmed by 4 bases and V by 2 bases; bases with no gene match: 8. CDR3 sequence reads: CASSQLRLAGGPPDTQYF. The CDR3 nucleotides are TGCGCCAGCAGCCAACTACGACTAGCGGGGGGGCCCCCAGATACGCAGTATTTT.

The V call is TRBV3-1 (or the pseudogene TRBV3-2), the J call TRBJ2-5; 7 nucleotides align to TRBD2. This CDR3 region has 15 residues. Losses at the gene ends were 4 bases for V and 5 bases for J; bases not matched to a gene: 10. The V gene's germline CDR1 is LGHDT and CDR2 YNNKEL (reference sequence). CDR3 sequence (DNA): TGTGCCAGCAGCCCCCCGGTTTTGGGGGGGGAGACCCAGTACTTC. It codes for CASSPPVLGGETQYF.

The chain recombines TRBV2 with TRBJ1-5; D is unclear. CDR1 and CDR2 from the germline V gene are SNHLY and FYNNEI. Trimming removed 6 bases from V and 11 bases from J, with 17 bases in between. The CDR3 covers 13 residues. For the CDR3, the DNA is TGTGCCAGCAGCCCTGGGCCCCCGATGTCCCAGCATTTT. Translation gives CASSPGPPMSQHF.

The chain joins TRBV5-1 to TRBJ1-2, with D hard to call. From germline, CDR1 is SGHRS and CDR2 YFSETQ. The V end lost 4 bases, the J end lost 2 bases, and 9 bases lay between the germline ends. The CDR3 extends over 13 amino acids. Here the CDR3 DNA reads TGCGCCAGCAGCCCTGAAAGCAACTATGGCTACACCTTC. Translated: CASSPESNYGYTF.

The CDR3 loop is CASSQGGLANEQFF. CDR3 DNA sequence: TGTGCCAGCAGCCAAGGGGGACTAGCCAATGAGCAGTTCTTC. The chain has TRBV3-1 (or the pseudogene TRBV3-2) and TRBJ2-1; 9 bases map to TRBD2. V lost 1 base and J lost 6; bases outside the gene matches: 1. The CDR3 length is 14 residues. The germline V gene has CDR1 LGHDT and CDR2 YNNKEL (reference sequence).

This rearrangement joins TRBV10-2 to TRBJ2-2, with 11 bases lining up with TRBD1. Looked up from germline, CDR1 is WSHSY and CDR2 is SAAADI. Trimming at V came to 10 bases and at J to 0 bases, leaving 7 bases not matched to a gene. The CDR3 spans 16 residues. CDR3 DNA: TGCGCCACCCGGGACAGGGGGTTCGCGAACACCGGGGAGCTGTTTTTT. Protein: CATRDRGFANTGELFF.

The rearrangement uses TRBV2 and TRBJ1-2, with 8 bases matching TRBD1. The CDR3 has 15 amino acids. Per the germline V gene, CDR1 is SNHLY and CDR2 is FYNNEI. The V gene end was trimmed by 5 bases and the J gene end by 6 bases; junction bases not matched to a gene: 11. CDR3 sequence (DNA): TGTGCCAGCAGTCCAAGAACCGGGACAGGACATGGCTACACCTTC. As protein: CASSPRTGTGHGYTF.